This TCR beta chain was recovered during a study of CD8 T cells in Susac syndrome. Overall study findings and caveats: As the study acknowledged, the number of individuals in its TCR sequencing and HLA analysis was relatively small. Susac-specific public clones numbered 15 to 20 in total CD8+ repertoires (and about five in CD8+ TEMRA repertoires).

CDR1 is SGDLS and CDR2 is YYNGEE in the germline V gene. Trimming cost V 3 bases and J 1 base; bases outside gene matches: 4. The CDR3 is 15 amino acids. cDNA came from about 0.51 to 1 ug RNA primed by random hexamers. Amplification of TCR beta CDR3 was carried out by immunoSEQ multiplex PCR, which covered 54 Vbeta and 13 Jbeta segments. TCRdb ran MiXCR on the immunoSEQ multiplex PCR reads and lists one entry per CDR3 protein. The sample contains 120,000 or so distinct CDR3 sequences, 85% to 95% of which appear only once. A note on this clonotype: Its target is unknown.

The rearrangement joins TRBV9 to TRBJ1-1; 9 bases align to TRBD1. This clonotype was obtained from a human donor with Susac syndrome. The source material was CD8+ T cells from PBMCs. CDR3 in DNA: TGTGCCAGCAGCGACAGGGGACAGGGGAACACTGAAGCTTTCTTT. Residues: CASSDRGQGNTEAFF.